The table lists the clone carrying this T cell receptor beta chain with a few counts. Its target is unknown. This sample stems from a study of T-cell reconstitution after alpha-beta-depleted transplantation in children. Germline V lookup: CDR1 DFQATT, CDR2 SNEGSKA (reference sequence). V was pared by 3 bases and J by 0 bases, with 5 bases between. The CDR3 is 12 residues long. This sample's TCRbeta library carried unique molecular identifier barcodes. Using its own MiXCR run on the PCR reads, TCRdb lists one record per CDR3 protein. The table shows some 600,000 distinct CDR3 sequences, with over 10% occurring only once. Points from the study as a whole: T-cell counts and diversity were attributed mostly to newly produced T cells one year after transplant. There were reportedly several hundred expanded graft clones from which alpha-beta T cells came about two months after transplant.

This clonotype originated in a male patient younger than 18 who had a stem cell transplant for acute myeloid leukemia, so the T cells may come from the graft donor. The sequencing here drew on PBMCs, mostly from graft donor cells, taken 360 days after TCRalphabeta/CD19-depleted stem cell transplant. This rearrangement joins TRBV20-1 to TRBJ1-1, with D unclear. As DNA, the CDR3 is TGCAGTGCTAGCCGGATGAACACTGAAGCTTTCTTT. Its protein product is CSASRMNTEAFF.